These 20 T cell receptor beta chains were all obtained from the same sample, sequenced in a study of blood T cells in healthy people across ages. The use of a sample-barcoded 5' primer and a J-beta primer mix characterized a second PCR of about 7 to 12 cycles. TCRdb ran MiXCR on the 5' RACE reads and lists one entry per CDR3 protein. The data contain about 680,000 distinct CDR3 sequences, about half of them seen just once; the ten biggest clones take up about 32%. Sequencing used blood. Receptors originate from a woman in her sixties in good health.

This chain links TRBV20-1 with TRBJ2-7, with 11 bases fitting TRBD2. Per the germline V gene, CDR1 is DFQATT and CDR2 is SNEGSKA (reference sequence). The CDR3 is 15 residues long. V was pared by 3 bases and J by 4 bases, with 8 bases of the junction left unmatched. This chain's CDR3 is CSASRRLAGSYEQYF. CDR3 coding DNA: TGCAGTGCTAGTAGAAGACTAGCGGGATCGTACGAGCAGTACTTC.

A few counts support this clonotype. V usage is TRBV18 and J usage is TRBJ2-1, with D possibly being TRBD1 (6 bases). CDR3 length equals 15 residues. V was pared by 1 base and J by 4 bases, with 11 bases between. The germline V gene encodes CDR1 KGHSH and CDR2 LQKENI. CDR3 in DNA: TGTGCCAGCTCACCACGGACAGACCGGTACAATGAGCAGTTCTTC. Encoded protein: CASSPRTDRYNEQFF.

A few counts support this clonotype. The chain uses TRBV7-9 and TRBJ2-5; TRBD2 matches at 9 bases. TRBJ2-7 explains the end of the DNA better; the J call may be wrong. Germline loops: CDR1 SEHNR, CDR2 FQNEAQ (reference sequence). The CDR3 runs 15 residues. The DNA of the CDR3 is TGTGCCAGCAGACCCACTAGCGGGTGGCTGTACGAGCAGTACTTC. Amino acid sequence: CASRPTSGWLYEQYF.

The chain is built from TRBV20-1 and TRBJ1-6, with a weak D call TRBD1 (5 bases). V lost 5 bases to trimming and J lost 6 bases, with 14 bases between them. Germline CDR1 DFQATT, CDR2 SNEGSKA (reference sequence). The CDR3 covers 14 residues. The DNA for the CDR3 is TGCAGTGCTCGACCGGACATCCTTAATTCACCCCTCCACTTT. Its translation is CSARPDILNSPLHF.

Of note for this clonotype: Its ends do not fully match the called genes, so a read error is possible. The chain carries TRBV27 and TRBJ2-1, with a weak D call TRBD2 (6 bases). There are 15 residues in the CDR3. Germline-derived CDR1 and CDR2 are MNHEY and SMNVEV (reference sequence). CDR3: CASSLRAGPNNGQFF. In DNA form, the CDR3 reads TGTGCCAGCAGTCTACGAGCGGGCCCCAACAATGGGCAGTTCTTC.

This clonotype was counted only a few times. The rearrangement links TRBV4-3 to TRBJ2-1; possibly TRBD2 for D (5 bases). The germline V gene has CDR1 LGHNA and CDR2 YSLEER. This CDR3 comprises 13 residues. V was clipped by 4 bases and J by 10 bases, with 14 bases between them. The CDR3 nucleotides are TGCGCCAGCAGCCCTTCGGACTCGCGCGAGCAGTTCTTC. This translates into CASSPSDSREQFF.

The rearrangement joins TRBV12-3 or TRBV12-4 to TRBJ1-6; possible D gene TRBD1, 6 bases. The CDR3 length is 14 residues. V was shortened by 3 bases and J by 8 bases, with 11 bases between the two germline ends. The CDR3 nucleotides read TGTGCCAGCAGTTTTAGGGCAGGGGATTCACCCCTCCACTTT. Translating it yields CASSFRAGDSPLHF.

The rearrangement links TRBV27 to TRBJ2-5, with 11 bases aligning to TRBD2. The J call may be mistaken, given a closer DNA end match to TRBJ2-1. Germline V gives CDR1 MNHEY, CDR2 SMNVEV (reference sequence). There are 17 residues in the CDR3. The CDR3 sequence: CASSSYLSGRGRETQFF. In DNA, the CDR3 is TGTGCCAGCAGTTCCTATCTTAGCGGGAGGGGGAGGGAGACCCAGTTCTTC.

In this sample, this clonotype turned up many times. The chain carries TRBV4-3 and TRBJ2-1; D may be TRBD1 (6 bases). Deletions cut 5 bases from V and 5 bases from J, with 19 bases between. The CDR3 is 16 residues long. The germline V gene encodes CDR1 LGHNA and CDR2 YSLEER. In DNA form, the CDR3 reads TGCGCCAGCAGCGTATCCGGGACAAGTACAAACAATGAGCAGTTCTTC. This sequence encodes CASSVSGTSTNNEQFF.

The chain carries TRBV3-1 and TRBJ1-1, with D unresolved. With 1 base removed from V and 6 bases from J, the gap between germline ends came to 12 bases. Germline CDR1 is LGHDT and CDR2 is YNNKEL (reference sequence). CDR3 size: 14 residues. CDR3 residues: CASSQGTARAEAFF. As DNA, the CDR3 is TGTGCCAGCAGCCAAGGCACGGCGAGGGCTGAAGCTTTCTTT. Together with reference TRBV3-1 and TRBJ1-1, the CDR3 gives the full variable domain: DTAVSQTPKYLVTQMGNDKSIKCEQNLGHDTMYWYKQDSKKFLKIMFSYNNKELIINETVPNRFSPKSPDKAHLNLHINSLELGDSAVYFCASSQGTARAEAFFGQGTRLTVV.

This clonotype was counted at least ten times. V usage is TRBV7-2 and J usage is TRBJ1-6; D not resolved. This CDR3 comprises 13 residues. Germline CDR1 and CDR2: SGHTA and FQGNSA. Trimming took off 5 bases at V and 9 bases at J, with 11 bases between the two ends. As DNA, the CDR3 is TGTGCCAGCAGCGCCAGAGGGAGTTCACCCCTCCACTTT. This encodes CASSARGSSPLHF.

This clonotype has only a few counts. This chain uses TRBV29-1 with TRBJ2-7, with D perhaps matching TRBD1 (5 bases). The J call may be wrong; the DNA end is better matched by TRBJ2-5. This CDR3 has 14 residues. CDR1 and CDR2 (germline): SQVTM, ANQGSEA. DNA of the CDR3: TGCAGCCTTGGCCCAGGGCCAAGGCCAGAGACCCAGTACTTC. This codes for CSLGPGPRPETQYF.

This clonotype showed up just a few times. The rearrangement links TRBV7-2 to TRBJ2-1; D is possibly TRBD1 (5 bases). V lost 0 bases to trimming and J lost 8 bases, with 11 bases between them. The CDR3 consists of 14 residues. Germline V lookup: CDR1 SGHTA, CDR2 FQGNSA. The chain's CDR3 is CASSLARGWDEQFF. For the CDR3, the DNA is TGTGCCAGCAGCTTAGCTAGGGGATGGGATGAGCAGTTCTTC.

The chain carries TRBV7-2 and TRBJ1-1; no firm D call. Looked up from germline, CDR1 is SGHTA and CDR2 is FQGNSA. This CDR3 spans 16 amino acids. The germline V and J ends were trimmed by 2 bases and 0 bases, with 13 bases remaining between them. The CDR3 loop reads CASSLSLTLVNTEAFF. For the CDR3, the DNA is TGTGCCAGCAGCTTAAGCTTGACACTCGTGAACACTGAAGCTTTCTTT. The whole variable domain, remainder taken from reference TRBV7-2 and TRBJ1-1, is GAGVSQSPSNKVTEKGKDVELRCDPISGHTALYWYRQSLGQGLEFLIYFQGNSAPDKSGLPSDRFSAERTGGSVSTLTIQRTQQEDSAVYLCASSLSLTLVNTEAFFGQGTRLTVV.

The chain uses TRBV7-2 and TRBJ2-5; D is possibly TRBD2 (7 bases). The J call is uncertain, as TRBJ2-7 better fits the DNA end. This CDR3 spans 16 amino acids. Germline CDR1 SGHTA, CDR2 FQGNSA. CDR3 coding DNA: TGTGCCAGCAGCTCCGGGGCCAGGGGCGGGAGACTCGAGCAGTACTTC. Translated, it gives CASSSGARGGRLEQYF.

This clonotype was seen ten or more times. V usage is TRBV11-1 and J usage is TRBJ2-7; tentatively, D is TRBD1 (6 bases). Deletions cut 5 bases from V and 2 bases from J, with 13 bases between. Germline V gene sequence: CDR1 SGHAT, CDR2 FQDESV (reference sequence). This CDR3 has 14 amino acids. The CDR3 reads CASSATDRPYEQYF. The CDR3 nucleotides are TGTGCCAGCAGCGCCACCGACAGGCCCTACGAGCAGTACTTC.

The chain couples TRBV7-2 to TRBJ2-4; 10 bases align to TRBD2. The closer fit of TRBJ2-5 to the DNA end suggests the J call may be wrong. Germline CDR1 and CDR2: SGHTA and FQGNSA. The CDR3 totals 18 residues. CDR3 DNA sequence: TGTGCCAGCAGCTTCCCCACCCCTAGCGGGAGACGCCAAGAGACCCAGTACTTC. The encoded protein is CASSFPTPSGRRQETQYF.

V gene TRBV29-1 combines with J gene TRBJ2-2; possibly TRBD2 for D (6 bases). Germline V lookup: CDR1 SQVTM, CDR2 ANQGSEA. V was shortened by 4 bases and J by 5 bases, with 11 bases between the two germline ends. This CDR3 is 13 amino acids long. CDR3 sequence: CSVGISGTGELFF. The DNA for the CDR3 is TGCAGCGTTGGAATCAGCGGGACCGGGGAGCTGTTTTTT.

This clonotype was seen a handful of times. This chain connects TRBV7-9 to TRBJ2-1; D might be TRBD2 (6 bases). The V gene's germline CDR1 is SEHNR and CDR2 FQNEAQ (reference sequence). V was cut by 4 bases and J by 5 bases, with 15 bases left in between. The CDR3 has 15 amino acids. CDR3 in amino acids: CASSSAADYHNEQFF. CDR3 sequence (DNA): TGTGCCAGCAGCTCCGCCGCGGACTACCACAATGAGCAGTTCTTC.

This clonotype was observed a single time. The V and J genes are TRBV29-1 and TRBJ2-1, with 13 bases lining up with TRBD2. J gave up 8 bases and V 4 bases, and 5 bases lay outside the gene matches. CDR1 and CDR2 (germline): SQVTM, ANQGSEA. The CDR3 is made up of 14 amino acids. CDR3 in amino acids: CSVARTSGRYEQFF. CDR3 DNA: TGCAGCGTTGCTCGGACTAGCGGGAGATATGAGCAGTTCTTC.